Below, 19 T cell receptor beta chains from the same sample are listed, as sequenced in a study of blood T cell repertoires in COVID-19 (TCRdb year 2020). Libraries were built with the immunoSEQ multiplex PCR assay. TCRdb re-hosts the immuneACCESS table, in-frame sequences only. Its copies lack some clones; in the studies checked, an unresolved V gene accounts for under half of them, and the cause for the rest is not known. Within this sample are tens of thousands of clones, with 90% of them counted one time only. The leading ten clones occupy around 4.1% of the sample. Sequencing was done on a sample of peripheral blood. All receptors come from a woman aged 80 or older with active or convalescent COVID-19.

The V call is TRBV9, the J call TRBJ2-1; D perhaps matches TRBD1 (5 bases). The V end lost 4 bases, the J end lost 6 bases, and 14 bases lay between the germline ends. The CDR3 is 14 residues long. The germline V gene encodes CDR1 SGDLS and CDR2 YYNGEE. The CDR3 loop reads CASSWTFNSNEQFF. In nucleotides, the CDR3 is TGTGCCAGCAGCTGGACATTTAATTCCAATGAGCAGTTCTTC.

The chain uses TRBV5-6 and TRBJ2-5, with TRBD2 as a possible D gene (5 bases). CDR1 SGHDT and CDR2 YYEEEE come from the germline V gene. Trimming removed 1 base from V and 2 bases from J, with 6 bases in between. CDR3 length: 13 amino acids. CDR3 nucleotides: TGTGCCAGCAGCTTGCCGGGGCAAGAGACCCAGTACTTC. It yields the protein CASSLPGQETQYF.

This clone is a singleton in its sample. The J gene is TRBJ2-3, the V gene TRBV5-1, with 7 bases aligning to TRBD2. Trimming cost V 1 base and J 0 bases; bases outside gene matches: 5. Germline loops: CDR1 SGHRS, CDR2 YFSETQ. The length of the CDR3 is 16 residues. The DNA for the CDR3 is TGCGCCAGCAGCTTGTCACTAGCGACTAGCACAGATACGCAGTATTTT. It yields the protein CASSLSLATSTDTQYF.

The V call is TRBV7-2, the J call TRBJ2-3, with TRBD2 matching 16 bases. With 5 bases clipped from V and 4 bases from J, the junction kept 12 bases outside the gene matches. CDR1 and CDR2 (germline): SGHTA, FQGNSA. CDR3 length equals 19 residues. The CDR3 is CASSNPGLAGGPEADTQYF. Here the CDR3 DNA reads TGTGCCAGCAGCAACCCGGGACTAGCGGGAGGGCCAGAGGCAGATACGCAGTATTTT.

The chain carries TRBV7-9 and TRBJ2-7; 8 nucleotides line up with TRBD1. The V segment lost 6 bases and the J segment 4 bases; nucleotides outside the gene matches: 8. The germline V gene has CDR1 SEHNR and CDR2 FQNEAQ (reference sequence). This CDR3 spans 14 amino acids. CDR3 in amino acids: CASSSRQGLYEQYF. The CDR3 DNA sequence: TGTGCCAGCAGTTCTCGACAGGGGCTGTACGAGCAGTACTTC.

The chain carries TRBV5-1 and TRBJ2-7; 7 positions agree with TRBD1. There are 15 residues in the CDR3. Germline CDR1 SGHRS, CDR2 YFSETQ. Losses at the gene ends were 4 bases for V and 4 bases for J; bases not matched to a gene: 11. The CDR3 region is CASSRATGDIYEQYF. As DNA, the CDR3 is TGCGCCAGCAGCCGAGCAACAGGGGACATTTACGAGCAGTACTTC.

In this sample, this clone turned up a few times. The chain couples TRBV5-7 to TRBJ1-5; 9 bases map to TRBD1. TRBV5-7 is reported as an ORF; its role is uncertain. The ends lost 4 bases at V and 5 bases at J; junction bases unmatched: 13. The CDR3 has 17 amino acids. The CDR3 bases are TGTGCCAGCAGCCTTGGACAGGGGCTAGGGAACGATCAGCCCCAGCATTTT. It specifies CASSLGQGLGNDQPQHF.

This chain uses TRBV5-1 with TRBJ2-5; D might be TRBD2 (5 bases). There are 13 residues in the CDR3. Germline loops: CDR1 SGHRS, CDR2 YFSETQ. Trimming cost V 0 bases and J 3 bases, with 6 bases left between them. The CDR3 is CASSLAREETQYF. As DNA, the CDR3 is TGCGCCAGCAGCTTGGCGAGGGAAGAGACCCAGTACTTC.

This clone has only a few counts. The chain links TRBV7-9 to TRBJ2-3; D possibly corresponds to TRBD2 (6 bases). CDR1 SEHNR and CDR2 FQNEAQ come from the germline V gene (reference sequence). V lost 5 bases to trimming and J lost 6 bases, with 6 bases between them. There are 11 residues in the CDR3. The CDR3, as DNA: TGTGCCAGCAGCCGGGGGGATACGCAGTATTTT. Amino acid sequence: CASSRGDTQYF.

J is TRBJ2-1 and V is TRBV18; D is unresolved. Germline V lookup: CDR1 KGHSH, CDR2 LQKENI. Between the trimmed V and J ends, which lost 5 bases and 0 bases, there was a span of 5 bases. This CDR3 region has 13 residues. The CDR3 DNA reads TGTGCCAGCTCAGCGATCTCCTACAATGAGCAGTTCTTC. Its protein is CASSAISYNEQFF.

The chain carries TRBV5-1 and TRBJ1-2, with 8 bases matching TRBD1. Trimming took 4 bases from V and 5 from J; bases not matched to a gene: 4. The germline CDR1 and CDR2 sequences are SGHRS and YFSETQ. This CDR3 is built from 13 residues. The chain's CDR3 is CASSPGTGYGYTF. Written as DNA, the CDR3 is TGCGCCAGCAGCCCGGGGACAGGTTATGGCTACACCTTC.

V and J are TRBV27 and TRBJ2-5; D might be TRBD2 (5 bases). The CDR3 has 13 residues. V lost 5 bases and J 4 bases, leaving 11 bases between the germline ends. Per the germline V gene, CDR1 is MNHEY and CDR2 is SMNVEV (reference sequence). The CDR3, as DNA: TGTGCCAGCAGTCTTGCCCGGGGAGAGACCCAGTACTTC. It yields the protein CASSLARGETQYF.

The V call is TRBV5-5, the J call TRBJ1-3; D uncertain. Per the germline V gene, CDR1 is SGHKS and CDR2 is YYEKEE (reference sequence). The CDR3 runs 17 residues. The ends were cut back, 0 bases at V and 0 bases at J, with 13 bases in the middle. The CDR3 reads CASSLGVNVRSGNTIYF. DNA of the CDR3: TGTGCCAGCAGCTTGGGAGTAAACGTCCGCTCTGGAAACACCATATATTTT. Looking up the rest from reference TRBV5-5 and TRBJ1-3 gives the full variable domain: DAGVTQSPTHLIKTRGQQVTLRCSPISGHKSVSWYQQVLGQGPQFIFQYYEKEERGRGNFPDRFSARQFPNYSSELNVNALLLGDSALYLCASSLGVNVRSGNTIYFGEGSWLTVV.

V usage is TRBV25-1 and J usage is TRBJ1-4; 7 nucleotides match TRBD1. CDR3 size: 14 residues. Losses at the gene ends were 6 bases for V and 3 bases for J; bases not matched to a gene: 4. Germline V gene lookup returns CDR1 MGHDK and CDR2 SYGVNS. The CDR3 region is CASSEGQPNEKLFF. CDR3 nucleotides: TGTGCCAGCAGCGAGGGACAGCCTAATGAAAAACTGTTTTTT. Full variable domain (rest looked up from reference TRBV25-1 and TRBJ1-4): EADIYQTPRYLVIGTGKKITLECSQTMGHDKMYWYQQDPGMELHLIHYSYGVNSTEKGDLSSESTVSRIRTEHFPLTLESARPSHTSQYLCASSEGQPNEKLFFGSGTQLSVL.

The genes are TRBV4-1 and TRBJ2-2; unclear D gene. This CDR3 comprises 15 residues. V shed 0 bases and J shed 6 bases, with 11 bases lying between them. CDR1 and CDR2 from the germline V gene are MGHRA and YSYEKL. The CDR3 DNA follows: TGCGCCAGCAGCCAAGAGATAAGCCTCGCCGGGGAGCTGTTTTTT. It encodes CASSQEISLAGELFF.

The count of this clone is one. The rearrangement uses TRBV2 and TRBJ1-2; D ambiguous. The ends were cut back, 3 bases at V and 7 bases at J, with 12 bases in the middle. The CDR3 covers 13 residues. In germline, CDR1 is SNHLY, CDR2 FYNNEI. The CDR3 sequence is CASSDEAVSGYTF. The CDR3 DNA follows: TGTGCCAGCAGTGATGAGGCAGTATCTGGCTACACCTTC.

The chain has TRBV19 and TRBJ1-4; 7 bases match TRBD1. The length of the CDR3 is 13 residues. Trimming took 7 bases from V and 6 from J; bases not matched to a gene: 5. Germline V gene sequence: CDR1 LNHDA, CDR2 SQIVND (reference sequence). CDR3 region: CASNRDSHEKLFF. DNA for the CDR3: TGTGCCAGTAACCGGGACAGCCATGAAAAACTGTTTTTT. The full variable domain, rest sourced from reference TRBV19 and TRBJ1-4, is DGGITQSPKYLFRKEGQNVTLSCEQNLNHDAMYWYRQDPGQGLRLIYYSQIVNDFQKGDIAEGYSVSREKKESFPLTVTSAQKNPTAFYLCASNRDSHEKLFFGSGTQLSVL.

The chain uses TRBV7-6 and TRBJ2-2; 10 bases are shared with TRBD2. The germline V gene has CDR1 SGHVS and CDR2 FNYEAQ. The CDR3 is 15 amino acids. Germline trimming cut 3 bases from V and 6 bases from J; bases unmatched to any gene: 4. The CDR3 DNA follows: TGTGCCAGCAGCTTGGGAAGCGGGAGGGCCGGGGAGCTGTTTTTT. Protein product: CASSLGSGRAGELFF.

The CDR3 protein is CASSLNQGFDQPQHF. DNA of the CDR3: TGTGCCAGCAGTTTAAACCAGGGGTTCGATCAGCCCCAGCATTTT. The chain has TRBV27 and TRBJ1-5; TRBD1 is a possible D gene (6 bases). CDR3 length: 15 residues. Trimming left V 2 bases short and J 5 bases short, with 13 bases between. Germline-derived CDR1 and CDR2 are MNHEY and SMNVEV (reference sequence).